This T cell receptor beta chain was sequenced during a study of monozygotic twins with inflammatory bowel disease. Study-level points and caveats: Patient-specific immunosuppressive treatments may have made repertoires more variable. The analysis yielded no support for one strong signal or clonotype associated with IBD. Repertoire similarity matched across concordant and discordant twins, perhaps owing to limited power.

Researchers collected 2 to 2.5 ml of blood per donor. In the case of this clonotype: The antigen is undetermined.

Each CDR3 protein gets one entry in TCRdb, which reprocessed the 5' RACE reads and gives no DNA. Recorded for this sample: around 400,000 distinct CDR3 sequences. Germline V gene data show CDR1 as SGDLS and CDR2 as YYNGEE. The CDR3 spans 18 residues. Sequencing was performed on blood. The chain carries TRBV9 and TRBJ2-6; TCRdb gives TRBD1 as the D gene, but with no DNA this cannot be confirmed. The sequence was collected from a human donor with ulcerative colitis or Crohn's disease, or a healthy co-twin of an affected twin (not recorded which). This CDR3 reads CASSATVYRGRGANVLTF. The whole variable domain, filled in from reference TRBV9 and TRBJ2-6, reads DSGVTQTPKHLITATGQRVTLRCSPRSGDLSVYWYQQSLDQGLQFLIQYYNGEERAKGNILERFSAQQFPDLHSELNLSSLELGDSALYFCASSATVYRGRGANVLTFGAGSRLTVL.